The clone carrying this T cell receptor beta chain was recorded a few times. Its antigen is unidentified. Per the germline V gene, CDR1 is LGHDT and CDR2 is YNNKEL (reference sequence). With V trimmed by 5 bases and J by 5 bases, 3 bases remained unmatched. This CDR3 has 14 amino acids. This sample was included in a study of post-analysis software for immune sequencing data. Turning to the study itself: In terms of disease course, relapsing-remitting, secondary progressive and progressive-relapsing multiple sclerosis were included. Notes on the study in general: When patients were compared with controls, four or five TRBV segments were more frequent, TRBV5-6, TRBV5-1 and TRBV20-1 among them. Strong co-clustering by F measure linked samples that shared a preparation batch. People with multiple sclerosis had a significantly lower normalized Chao1 diversity than controls did.

Unique-molecular-identifier-tagged TCR beta cDNA libraries were used. Once about 0.85 to 10 million T cells were used, about half a million cDNA molecules resulted. Using its own MiXCR run on the PCR reads, TCRdb lists one record per CDR3 protein. The data contain over 300,000 distinct CDR3 sequences, around 37% of them singletons. V and J are TRBV3-1 and TRBJ2-1, with 10 nucleotides matching TRBD2. This receptor was identified in a girl between 10 and 17 years old with multiple sclerosis. Material: blood. The CDR3 here is CASSGLAENNEQFF. As DNA, the CDR3 is TGTGCCAGCAGCGGACTAGCGGAGAACAATGAGCAGTTCTTC.